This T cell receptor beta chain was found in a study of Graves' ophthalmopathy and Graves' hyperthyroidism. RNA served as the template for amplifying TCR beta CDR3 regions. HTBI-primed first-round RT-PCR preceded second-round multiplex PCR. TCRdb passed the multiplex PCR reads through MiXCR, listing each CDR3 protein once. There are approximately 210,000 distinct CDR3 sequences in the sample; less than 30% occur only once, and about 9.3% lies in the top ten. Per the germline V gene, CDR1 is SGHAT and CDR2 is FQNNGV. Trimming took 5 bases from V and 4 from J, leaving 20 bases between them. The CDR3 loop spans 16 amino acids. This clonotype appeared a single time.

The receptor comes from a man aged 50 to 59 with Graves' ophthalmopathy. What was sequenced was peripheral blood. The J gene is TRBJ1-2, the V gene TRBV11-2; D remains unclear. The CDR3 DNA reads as TGTGCCAGCAGCCCGAGGGATCCGCTGGTGAGCTATGGCTACACCTTC. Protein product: CASSPRDPLVSYGYTF.